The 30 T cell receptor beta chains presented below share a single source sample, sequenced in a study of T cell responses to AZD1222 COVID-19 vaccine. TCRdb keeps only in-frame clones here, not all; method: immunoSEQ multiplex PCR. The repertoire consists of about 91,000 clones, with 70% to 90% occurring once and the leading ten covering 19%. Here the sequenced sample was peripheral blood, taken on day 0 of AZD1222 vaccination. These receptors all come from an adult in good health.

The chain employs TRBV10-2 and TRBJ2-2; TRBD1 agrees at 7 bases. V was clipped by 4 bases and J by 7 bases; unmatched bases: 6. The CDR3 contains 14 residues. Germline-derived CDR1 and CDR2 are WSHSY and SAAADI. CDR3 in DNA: TGCGCCAGCAGTGTCAAGGGGGCCGGCGGGGAGCTGTTTTTT. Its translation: CASSVKGAGGELFF.

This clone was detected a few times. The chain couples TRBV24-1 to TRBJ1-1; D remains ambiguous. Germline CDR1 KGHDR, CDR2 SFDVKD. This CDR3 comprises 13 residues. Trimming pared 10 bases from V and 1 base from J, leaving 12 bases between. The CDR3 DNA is TGTGCCACGGAGGACGGACCGAACACTGAAGCTTTCTTT. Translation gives CATEDGPNTEAFF.

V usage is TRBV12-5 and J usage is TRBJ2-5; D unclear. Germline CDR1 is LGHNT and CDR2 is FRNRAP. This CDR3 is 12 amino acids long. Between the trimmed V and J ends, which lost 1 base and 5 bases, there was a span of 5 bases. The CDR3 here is CASGLGVETQYF. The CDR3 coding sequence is TGTGCTAGTGGTTTGGGGGTTGAGACCCAGTACTTC.

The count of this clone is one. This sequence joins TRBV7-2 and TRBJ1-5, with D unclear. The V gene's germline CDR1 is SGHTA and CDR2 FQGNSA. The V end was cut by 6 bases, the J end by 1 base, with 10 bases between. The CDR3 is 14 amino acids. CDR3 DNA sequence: TGTGCCAGCAGTCCCACGGGAAGCAATCAGCCCCAGCATTTT. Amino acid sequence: CASSPTGSNQPQHF.

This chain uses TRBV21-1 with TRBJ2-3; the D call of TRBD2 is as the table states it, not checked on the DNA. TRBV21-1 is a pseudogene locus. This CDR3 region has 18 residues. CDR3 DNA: TGTGCCAGCAGAAGACCCCCGGGACTAGCGGGAGTTCCAGATACGCAGTATTTT. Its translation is CASRRPPGLAGVPDTQYF.

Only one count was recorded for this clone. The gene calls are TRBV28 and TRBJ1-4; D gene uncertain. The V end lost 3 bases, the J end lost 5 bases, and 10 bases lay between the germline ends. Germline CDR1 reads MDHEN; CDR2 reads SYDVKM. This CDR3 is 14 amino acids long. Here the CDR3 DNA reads TGTGCCAGCAGTTTGACGGGTGGGAATGAAAAACTGTTTTTT. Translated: CASSLTGGNEKLFF. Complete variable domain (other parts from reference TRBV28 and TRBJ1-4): DVKVTQSSRYLVKRTGEKVFLECVQDMDHENMFWYRQDPGLGLRLIYFSYDVKMKEKGDIPEGYSVSREKKERFSLILESASTNQTSMYLCASSLTGGNEKLFFGSGTQLSVL.

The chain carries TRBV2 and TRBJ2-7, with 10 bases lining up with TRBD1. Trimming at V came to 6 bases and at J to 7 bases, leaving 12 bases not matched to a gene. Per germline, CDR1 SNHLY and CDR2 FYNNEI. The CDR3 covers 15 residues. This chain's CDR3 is CASRPLTGGLGEQYF. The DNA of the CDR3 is TGTGCCAGCAGGCCTCTGACAGGGGGCTTGGGGGAGCAGTACTTC.

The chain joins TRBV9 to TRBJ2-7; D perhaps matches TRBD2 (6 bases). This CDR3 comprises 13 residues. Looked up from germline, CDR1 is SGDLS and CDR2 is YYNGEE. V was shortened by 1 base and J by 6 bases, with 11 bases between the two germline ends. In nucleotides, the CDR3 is TGTGCCAGCAGCGTATATAGCGGTGGCGAGCAGTACTTC. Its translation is CASSVYSGGEQYF.

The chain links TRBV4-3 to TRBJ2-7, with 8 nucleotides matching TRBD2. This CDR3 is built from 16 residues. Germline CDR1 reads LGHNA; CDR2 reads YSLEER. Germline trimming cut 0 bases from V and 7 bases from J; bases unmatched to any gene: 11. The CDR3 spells CASSQDRTSWGVEQYF. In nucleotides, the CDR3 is TGCGCCAGCAGCCAAGATCGGACTAGCTGGGGTGTTGAGCAGTACTTC.

The CDR3 reads CASSRTGGGGNTIYF. CDR3 DNA sequence: TGCGCCAGCAGCCGGACAGGAGGTGGTGGAAACACCATATATTTT. The chain recombines TRBV4-1 with TRBJ1-3; 7 bases line up with TRBD1. Germline CDR1 MGHRA, CDR2 YSYEKL. V lost 4 bases to trimming and J lost 3 bases; unmatched junction nucleotides: 6. The CDR3 extends over 15 amino acids.

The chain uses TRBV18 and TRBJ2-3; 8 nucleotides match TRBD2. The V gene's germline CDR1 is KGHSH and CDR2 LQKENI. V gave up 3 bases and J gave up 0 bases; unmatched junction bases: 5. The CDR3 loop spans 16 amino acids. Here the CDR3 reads CASSPRPGGSTDTQYF. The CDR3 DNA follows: TGTGCCAGCTCACCTCGGCCGGGGGGGAGCACAGATACGCAGTATTTT.

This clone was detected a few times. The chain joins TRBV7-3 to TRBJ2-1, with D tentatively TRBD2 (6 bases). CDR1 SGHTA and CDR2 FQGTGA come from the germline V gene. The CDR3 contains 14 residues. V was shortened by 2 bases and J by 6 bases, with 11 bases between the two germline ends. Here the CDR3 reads CASSLGGMGNEQFF. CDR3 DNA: TGTGCCAGCAGCTTAGGCGGGATGGGCAATGAGCAGTTCTTC.

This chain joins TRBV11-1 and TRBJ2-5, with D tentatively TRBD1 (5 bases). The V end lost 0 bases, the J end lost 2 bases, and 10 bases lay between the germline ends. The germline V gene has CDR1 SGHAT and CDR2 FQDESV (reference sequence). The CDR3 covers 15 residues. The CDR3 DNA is TGTGCCAGCAGCTTAGCGCTAGGGGCTCAAGAGACCCAGTACTTC. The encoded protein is CASSLALGAQETQYF.

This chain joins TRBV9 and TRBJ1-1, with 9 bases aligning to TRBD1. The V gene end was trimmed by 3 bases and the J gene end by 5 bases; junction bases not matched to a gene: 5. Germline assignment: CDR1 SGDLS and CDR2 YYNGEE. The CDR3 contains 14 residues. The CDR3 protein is CASSGGQGETEAFF. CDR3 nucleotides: TGTGCCAGCAGCGGGGGACAGGGAGAGACTGAAGCTTTCTTT.

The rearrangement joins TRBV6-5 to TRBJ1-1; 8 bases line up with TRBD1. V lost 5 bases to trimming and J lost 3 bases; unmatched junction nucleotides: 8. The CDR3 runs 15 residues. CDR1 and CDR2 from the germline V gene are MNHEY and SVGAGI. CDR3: CASSRTGGRYTEAFF. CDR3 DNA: TGTGCCAGCAGTCGTACAGGGGGGAGGTACACTGAAGCTTTCTTT.

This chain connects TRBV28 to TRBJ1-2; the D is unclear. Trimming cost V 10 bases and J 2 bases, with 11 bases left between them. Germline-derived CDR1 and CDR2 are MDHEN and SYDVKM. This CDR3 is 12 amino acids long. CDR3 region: CATSLVNYGYTF. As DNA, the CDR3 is TGTGCCACCTCACTGGTAAACTATGGCTACACCTTC.

The CDR3 DNA is TGCAGTGCTAGTGACAGGATTAATTCACCCCTCCACTTT. Translated: CSASDRINSPLHF. This sequence joins TRBV20-1 and TRBJ1-6, with D perhaps TRBD1 (6 bases). Between the trimmed V and J ends, which lost 3 bases and 6 bases, there was a span of 9 bases. The CDR3 has 13 residues. Germline loops: CDR1 DFQATT, CDR2 SNEGSKA (reference sequence).

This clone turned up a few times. This CDR3 reads CASSLSGGRDEQFF. The CDR3 DNA reads as TGTGCCAGCAGCTTGAGCGGGGGCAGGGATGAGCAGTTCTTC. The chain employs TRBV7-3 and TRBJ2-1; 8 bases fit TRBD2. J gave up 8 bases and V 3 bases, and 6 bases lay outside the gene matches. The germline V gene has CDR1 SGHTA and CDR2 FQGTGA. The CDR3 runs 14 residues.

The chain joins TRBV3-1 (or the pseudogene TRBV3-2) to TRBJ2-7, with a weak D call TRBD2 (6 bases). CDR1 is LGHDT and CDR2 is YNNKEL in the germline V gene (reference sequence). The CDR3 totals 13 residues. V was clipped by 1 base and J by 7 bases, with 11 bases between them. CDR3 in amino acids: CASSQVLAEEQYF. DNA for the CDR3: TGTGCCAGCAGCCAAGTACTAGCTGAAGAGCAGTACTTC.

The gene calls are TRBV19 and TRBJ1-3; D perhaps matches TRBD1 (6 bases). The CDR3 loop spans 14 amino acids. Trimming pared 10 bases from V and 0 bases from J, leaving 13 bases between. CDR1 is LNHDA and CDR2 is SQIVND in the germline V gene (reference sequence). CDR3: CATSRGSSGNTIYF. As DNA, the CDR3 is TGTGCCACCTCCAGGGGAAGCTCTGGAAACACCATATATTTT. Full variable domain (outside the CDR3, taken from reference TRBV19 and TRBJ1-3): DGGITQSPKYLFRKEGQNVTLSCEQNLNHDAMYWYRQDPGQGLRLIYYSQIVNDFQKGDIAEGYSVSREKKESFPLTVTSAQKNPTAFYLCATSRGSSGNTIYFGEGSWLTVV.

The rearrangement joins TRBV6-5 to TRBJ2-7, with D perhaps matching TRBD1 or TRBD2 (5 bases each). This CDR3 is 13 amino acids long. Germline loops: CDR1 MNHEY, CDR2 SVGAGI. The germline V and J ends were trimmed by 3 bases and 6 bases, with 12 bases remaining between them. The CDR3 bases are TGTGCCAGCAGTTATGAGGGGACGGGCGAGCAGTACTTC. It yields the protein CASSYEGTGEQYF.

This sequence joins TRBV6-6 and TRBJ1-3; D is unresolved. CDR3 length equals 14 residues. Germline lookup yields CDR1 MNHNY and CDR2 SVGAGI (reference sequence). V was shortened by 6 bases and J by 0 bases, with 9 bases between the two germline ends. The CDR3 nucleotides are TGTGCCAGCAGGAGGGAGGGCTCTGGAAACACCATATATTTT. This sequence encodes CASRREGSGNTIYF.

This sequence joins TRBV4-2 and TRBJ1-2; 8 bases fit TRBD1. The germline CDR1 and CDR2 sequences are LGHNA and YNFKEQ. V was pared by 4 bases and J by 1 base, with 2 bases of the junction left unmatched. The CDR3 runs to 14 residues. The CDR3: CASSPGQGNYGYTF. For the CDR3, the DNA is TGTGCCAGCAGCCCAGGACAGGGTAACTATGGCTACACCTTC.

The CDR3 spells CASSGRASGGLYEQYF. In DNA, the CDR3 is TGTGCCAGCAGCGGGCGGGCTAGCGGGGGGTTGTACGAGCAGTACTTC. This chain links TRBV7-2 with TRBJ2-7; 11 bases line up with TRBD2. CDR1 is SGHTA, CDR2 FQGNSA, per germline. V shed 5 bases and J 4 bases; nucleotides not matched to a gene: 10. The CDR3 spans 16 residues.

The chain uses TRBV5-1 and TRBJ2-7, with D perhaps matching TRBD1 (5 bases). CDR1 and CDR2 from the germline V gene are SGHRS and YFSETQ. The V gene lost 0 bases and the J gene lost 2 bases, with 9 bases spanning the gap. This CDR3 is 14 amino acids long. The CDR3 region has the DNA TGCGCCAGCAGCTTGGAAAGGGGTACCTACGAGCAGTACTTC. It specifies CASSLERGTYEQYF.

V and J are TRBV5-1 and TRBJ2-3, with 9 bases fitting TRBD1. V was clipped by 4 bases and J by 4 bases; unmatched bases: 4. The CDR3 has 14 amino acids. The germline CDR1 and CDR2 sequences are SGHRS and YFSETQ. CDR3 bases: TGCGCCAGCAGCCCGGGACAGGGATCAGATACGCAGTATTTT. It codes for CASSPGQGSDTQYF.

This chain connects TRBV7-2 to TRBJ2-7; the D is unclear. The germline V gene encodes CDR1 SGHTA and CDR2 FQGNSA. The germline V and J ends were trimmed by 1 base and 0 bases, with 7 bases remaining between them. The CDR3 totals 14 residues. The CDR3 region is CASSLDPGSYEQYF. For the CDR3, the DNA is TGTGCCAGCAGCTTAGACCCCGGCTCCTACGAGCAGTACTTC.

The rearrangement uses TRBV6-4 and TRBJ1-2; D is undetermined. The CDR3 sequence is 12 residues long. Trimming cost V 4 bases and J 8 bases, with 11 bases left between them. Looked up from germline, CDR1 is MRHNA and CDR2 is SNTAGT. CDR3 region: CASSVVFRGYTF. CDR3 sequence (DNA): TGTGCCAGCAGTGTAGTCTTTCGGGGCTACACCTTC.

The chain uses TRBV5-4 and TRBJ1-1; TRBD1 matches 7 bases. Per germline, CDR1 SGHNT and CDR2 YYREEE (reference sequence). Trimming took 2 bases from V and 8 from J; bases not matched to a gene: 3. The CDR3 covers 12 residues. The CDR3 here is CASSFLTGEAFF. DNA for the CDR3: TGTGCCAGCAGCTTCCTGACAGGGGAAGCTTTCTTT.

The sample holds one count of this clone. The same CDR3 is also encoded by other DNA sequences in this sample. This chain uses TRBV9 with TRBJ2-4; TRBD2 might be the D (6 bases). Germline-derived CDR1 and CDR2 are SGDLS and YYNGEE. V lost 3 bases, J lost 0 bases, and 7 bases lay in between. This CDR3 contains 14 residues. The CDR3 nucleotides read TGTGCCAGCAGCGCGGGACTAGCCAAAAACATTCAGTACTTC. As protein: CASSAGLAKNIQYF. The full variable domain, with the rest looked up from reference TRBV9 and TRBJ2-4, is DSGVTQTPKHLITATGQRVTLRCSPRSGDLSVYWYQQSLDQGLQFLIQYYNGEERAKGNILERFSAQQFPDLHSELNLSSLELGDSALYFCASSAGLAKNIQYFGAGTRLSVL.